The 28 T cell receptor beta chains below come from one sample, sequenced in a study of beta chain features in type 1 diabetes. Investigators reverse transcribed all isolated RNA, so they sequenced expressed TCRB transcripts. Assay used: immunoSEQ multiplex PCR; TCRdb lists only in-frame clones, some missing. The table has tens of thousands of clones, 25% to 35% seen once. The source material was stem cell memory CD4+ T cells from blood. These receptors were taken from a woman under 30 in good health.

This CDR3 reads CASSVSGQLPNDNGYTF. The CDR3 DNA follows: TGTGCCAGCAGCGTATCGGGACAACTCCCCAATGACAATGGCTACACCTTC. The chain recombines TRBV9 with TRBJ1-2; D might be TRBD1 (6 bases). The germline V gene encodes CDR1 SGDLS and CDR2 YYNGEE. The V end lost 1 base, the J end lost 6 bases, and 22 bases lay between the germline ends. The CDR3 is 17 residues long.

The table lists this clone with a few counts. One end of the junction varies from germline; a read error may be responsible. The CDR3 bases are TGTGCTAGCAGCTCGGCTAGCGGGAGCGGTACAGATACGCAGTATTTT. Protein: CASSSASGSGTDTQYF. V is TRBV7-7 and J is TRBJ2-3, with TRBD2 matching 10 bases. Germline assignment: CDR1 SSHAT and CDR2 FNYEAQ (reference sequence). The CDR3 is 16 amino acids.

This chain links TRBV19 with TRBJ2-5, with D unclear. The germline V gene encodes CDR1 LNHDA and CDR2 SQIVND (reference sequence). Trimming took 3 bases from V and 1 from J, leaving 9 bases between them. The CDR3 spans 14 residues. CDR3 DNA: TGTGCCAGTAGTATGAGGCAGTTCCAAGAGACCCAGTACTTC. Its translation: CASSMRQFQETQYF.

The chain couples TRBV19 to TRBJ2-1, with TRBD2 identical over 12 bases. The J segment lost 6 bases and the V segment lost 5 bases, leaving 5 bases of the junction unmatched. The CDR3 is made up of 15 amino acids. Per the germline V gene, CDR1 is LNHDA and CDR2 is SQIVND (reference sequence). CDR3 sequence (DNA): TGTGCCAGTAGTCCTAGCGGGGGGGTAGCCAATGAGCAGTTCTTC. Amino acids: CASSPSGGVANEQFF.

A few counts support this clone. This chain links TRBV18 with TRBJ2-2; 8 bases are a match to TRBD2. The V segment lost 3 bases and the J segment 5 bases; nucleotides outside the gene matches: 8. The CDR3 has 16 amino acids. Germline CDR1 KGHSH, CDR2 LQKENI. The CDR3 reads CASSPSAGVRTGELFF. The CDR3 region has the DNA TGTGCCAGCTCACCTTCAGCGGGAGTTAGAACCGGGGAGCTGTTTTTT.

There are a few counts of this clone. CDR3 region: CAWTLPSQGNTEAFF. DNA of the CDR3: TGTGCCTGGACCTTACCTTCACAGGGGAACACTGAAGCTTTCTTT. The gene calls are TRBV30 and TRBJ1-1; possible D gene TRBD1, 6 bases. Germline lookup yields CDR1 GTSNPN and CDR2 SVGIG (reference sequence). The CDR3 extends over 15 amino acids. V was pared by 4 bases and J by 1 base, with 16 bases between.

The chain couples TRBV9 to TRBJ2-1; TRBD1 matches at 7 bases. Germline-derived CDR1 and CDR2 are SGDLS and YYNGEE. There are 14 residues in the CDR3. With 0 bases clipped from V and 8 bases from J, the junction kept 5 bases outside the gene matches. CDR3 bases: TGTGCCAGCAGCGTAGGAGGGGGCTTCGATGAGCAGTTCTTC. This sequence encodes CASSVGGGFDEQFF.

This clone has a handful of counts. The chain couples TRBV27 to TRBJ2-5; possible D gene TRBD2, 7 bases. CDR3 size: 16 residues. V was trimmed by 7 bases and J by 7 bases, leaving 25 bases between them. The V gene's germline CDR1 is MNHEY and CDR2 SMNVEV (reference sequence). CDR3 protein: CASKPGASGKAGTQYF. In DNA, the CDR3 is TGTGCCAGCAAGCCGGGGGCTAGCGGTAAAGCAGGGACCCAGTACTTC.

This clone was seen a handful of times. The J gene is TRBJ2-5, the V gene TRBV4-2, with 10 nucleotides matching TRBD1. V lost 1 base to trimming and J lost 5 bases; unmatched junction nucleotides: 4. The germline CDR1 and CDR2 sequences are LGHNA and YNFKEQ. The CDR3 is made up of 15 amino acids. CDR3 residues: CASSQVGQGLETQYF. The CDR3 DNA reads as TGTGCCAGCAGCCAAGTGGGACAGGGGTTGGAGACCCAGTACTTC.

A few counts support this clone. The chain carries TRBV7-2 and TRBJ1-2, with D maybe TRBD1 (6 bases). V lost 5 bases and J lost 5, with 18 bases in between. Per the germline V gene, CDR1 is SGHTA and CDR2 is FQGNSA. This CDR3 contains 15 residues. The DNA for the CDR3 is TGTGCCAGCAGCCGGACCCGGGACACCCGATATGGCTACACCTTC. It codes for CASSRTRDTRYGYTF. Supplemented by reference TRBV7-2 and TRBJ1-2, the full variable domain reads GAGVSQSPSNKVTEKGKDVELRCDPISGHTALYWYRQSLGQGLEFLIYFQGNSAPDKSGLPSDRFSAERTGGSVSTLTIQRTQQEDSAVYLCASSRTRDTRYGYTFGSGTRLTVV.

DNA of the CDR3: TGTGCCAGCAGCATCAGGGGACCCTCGAACACTGAAGCTTTCTTT. It encodes CASSIRGPSNTEAFF. V is TRBV7-2 and J is TRBJ1-1; maybe TRBD1 (6 bases). This CDR3 contains 15 residues. V shed 5 bases and J shed 1 base, with 14 bases lying between them. Germline CDR1 and CDR2: SGHTA and FQGNSA.

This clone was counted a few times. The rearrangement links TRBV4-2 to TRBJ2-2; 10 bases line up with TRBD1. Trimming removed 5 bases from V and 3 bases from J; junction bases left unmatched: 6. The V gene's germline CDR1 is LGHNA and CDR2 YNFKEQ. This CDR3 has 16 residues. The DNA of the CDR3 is TGTGCCAGCAGCTCCTGGACAGGGGGGGACACCGGGGAGCTGTTTTTT. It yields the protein CASSSWTGGDTGELFF.

Written as DNA, the CDR3 is TGTGCCACCAGCGCTCGGAGGACTGAAGCTTTCTTT. The encoded protein is CATSARRTEAFF. The chain uses TRBV15 and TRBJ1-1; D is uncertain. Per the germline V gene, CDR1 is LNHNV and CDR2 is YYDKDF (reference sequence). Trimming left V 5 bases short and J 5 bases short, with 9 bases between. This CDR3 contains 12 residues.

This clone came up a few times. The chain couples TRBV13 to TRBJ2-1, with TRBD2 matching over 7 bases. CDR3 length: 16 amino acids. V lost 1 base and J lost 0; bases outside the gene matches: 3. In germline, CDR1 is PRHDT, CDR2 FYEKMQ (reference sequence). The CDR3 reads CASSLVASGSYNEQFF. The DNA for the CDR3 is TGTGCCAGCAGCTTAGTGGCTAGCGGCTCCTACAATGAGCAGTTCTTC.

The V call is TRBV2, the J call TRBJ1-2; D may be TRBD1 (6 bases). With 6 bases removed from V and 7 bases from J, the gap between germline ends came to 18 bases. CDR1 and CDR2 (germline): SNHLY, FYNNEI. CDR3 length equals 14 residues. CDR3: CASRGALVISGYTF. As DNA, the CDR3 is TGTGCCAGCAGGGGGGCCCTGGTCATCTCTGGCTACACCTTC.

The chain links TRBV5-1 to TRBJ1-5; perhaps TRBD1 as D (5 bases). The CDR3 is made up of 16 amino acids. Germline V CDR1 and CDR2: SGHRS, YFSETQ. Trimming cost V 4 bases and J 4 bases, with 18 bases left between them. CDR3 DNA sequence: TGCGCCAGCAGCCCCGAAGGGCAGGGAGGGAATCAGCCCCAGCATTTT. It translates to CASSPEGQGGNQPQHF. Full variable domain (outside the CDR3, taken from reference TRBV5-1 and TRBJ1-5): KAGVTQTPRYLIKTRGQQVTLSCSPISGHRSVSWYQQTPGQGLQFLFEYFSETQRNKGNFPGRFSGRQFSNSRSEMNVSTLELGDSALYLCASSPEGQGGNQPQHFGDGTRLSIL.

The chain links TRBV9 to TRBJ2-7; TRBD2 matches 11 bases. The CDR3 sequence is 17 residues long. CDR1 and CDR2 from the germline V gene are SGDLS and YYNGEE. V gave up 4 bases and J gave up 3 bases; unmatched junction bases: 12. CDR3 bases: TGTGCCAGCAGCTCGGGTCTAGCGGGGGGATTGAGCTACGAGCAGTACTTC. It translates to CASSSGLAGGLSYEQYF.

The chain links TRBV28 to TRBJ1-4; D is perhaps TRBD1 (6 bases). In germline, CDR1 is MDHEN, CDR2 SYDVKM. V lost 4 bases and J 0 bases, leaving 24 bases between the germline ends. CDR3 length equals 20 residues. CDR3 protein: CASSSLLPRADSSTNEKLFF. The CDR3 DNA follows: TGTGCCAGCAGTTCACTACTACCCCGAGCGGACAGTTCAACTAATGAAAAACTGTTTTTT. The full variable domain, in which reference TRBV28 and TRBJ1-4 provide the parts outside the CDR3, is DVKVTQSSRYLVKRTGEKVFLECVQDMDHENMFWYRQDPGLGLRLIYFSYDVKMKEKGDIPEGYSVSREKKERFSLILESASTNQTSMYLCASSSLLPRADSSTNEKLFFGSGTQLSVL.

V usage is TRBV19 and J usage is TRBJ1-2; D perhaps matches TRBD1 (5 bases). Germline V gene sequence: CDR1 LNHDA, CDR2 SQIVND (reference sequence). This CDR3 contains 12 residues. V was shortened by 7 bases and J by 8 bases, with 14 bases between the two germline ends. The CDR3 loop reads CASNTGAWGYTF. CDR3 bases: TGTGCCAGTAATACAGGAGCTTGGGGCTACACCTTC.

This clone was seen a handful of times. CDR3 sequence (DNA): TGTGCCAGCAGCTCACTAACAGGGATGGGCGAGCAGTACTTC. Protein product: CASSSLTGMGEQYF. The chain employs TRBV7-9 and TRBJ2-7; TRBD1 might be the D (6 bases). This CDR3 contains 14 residues. Trimming left V 4 bases short and J 6 bases short, with 16 bases between. The V gene's germline CDR1 is SEHNR and CDR2 FQNEAQ (reference sequence).

The CDR3 DNA reads as TGCGCCAGCAGCGGAACCGGGACACAACAAGAGACCCAGTACTTC. Amino acids: CASSGTGTQQETQYF. This sequence joins TRBV5-1 and TRBJ2-5; D might be TRBD1 (6 bases). The ends were cut back, 4 bases at V and 2 bases at J, with 15 bases in the middle. This CDR3 is built from 15 residues. Germline-derived CDR1 and CDR2 are SGHRS and YFSETQ.

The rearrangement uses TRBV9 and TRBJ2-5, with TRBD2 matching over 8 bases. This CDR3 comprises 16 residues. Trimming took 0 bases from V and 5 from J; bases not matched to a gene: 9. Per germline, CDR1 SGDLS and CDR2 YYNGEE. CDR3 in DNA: TGTGCCAGCAGCGTAGACGGGGGGGCCCGAACGGAGACCCAGTACTTC. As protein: CASSVDGGARTETQYF.

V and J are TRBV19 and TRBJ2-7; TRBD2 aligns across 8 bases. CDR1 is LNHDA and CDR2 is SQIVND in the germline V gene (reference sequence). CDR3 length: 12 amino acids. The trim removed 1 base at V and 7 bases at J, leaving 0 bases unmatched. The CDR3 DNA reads TGTGCCAGTAGTATAGGCGGGGGGGAGCAGTACTTC. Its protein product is CASSIGGGEQYF.

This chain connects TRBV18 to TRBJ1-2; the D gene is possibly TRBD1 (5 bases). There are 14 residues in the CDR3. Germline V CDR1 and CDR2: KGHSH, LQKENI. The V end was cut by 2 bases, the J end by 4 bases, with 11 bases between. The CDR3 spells CASSPSRDAYGYTF. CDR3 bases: TGTGCCAGCTCACCAAGCAGGGATGCCTATGGCTACACCTTC.

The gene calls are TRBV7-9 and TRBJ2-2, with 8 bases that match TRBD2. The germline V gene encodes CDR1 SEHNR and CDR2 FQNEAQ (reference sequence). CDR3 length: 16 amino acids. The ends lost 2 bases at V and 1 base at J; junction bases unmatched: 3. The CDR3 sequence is CASSLITSGNTGELFF. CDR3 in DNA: TGTGCCAGCAGCTTAATCACTAGCGGGAACACCGGGGAGCTGTTTTTT.

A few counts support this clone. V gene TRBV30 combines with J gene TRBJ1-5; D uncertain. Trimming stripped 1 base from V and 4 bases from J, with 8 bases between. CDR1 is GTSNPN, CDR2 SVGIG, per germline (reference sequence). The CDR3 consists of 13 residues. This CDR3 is CAWSAGGNQPQHF. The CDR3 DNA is TGTGCCTGGAGTGCGGGAGGAAATCAGCCCCAGCATTTT.

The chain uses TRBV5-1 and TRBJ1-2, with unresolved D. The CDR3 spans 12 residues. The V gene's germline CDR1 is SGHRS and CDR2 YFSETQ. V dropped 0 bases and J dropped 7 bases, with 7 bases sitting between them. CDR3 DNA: TGCGCCAGCAGCTTGGCGGGTGGTGGCTACACCTTC. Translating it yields CASSLAGGGYTF.

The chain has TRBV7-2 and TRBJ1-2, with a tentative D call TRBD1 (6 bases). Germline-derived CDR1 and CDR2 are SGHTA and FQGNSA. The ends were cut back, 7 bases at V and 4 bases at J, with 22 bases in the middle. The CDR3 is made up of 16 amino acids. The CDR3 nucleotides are TGTGCCAGCAAACCCCGGGTTGGGGGCTCCTTCTATGGCTACACCTTC. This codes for CASKPRVGGSFYGYTF.